Included here is one T cell receptor beta chain sequence, with context. Its cognate antigen is unknown. The sample belongs to a study of CD8 T cells in Susac syndrome. Across the whole study: Each patient with Susac syndrome, at the time of blood draw, was therapy-naive, on corticosteroids, or on intravenous immunoglobulin alone. Findings and caveats of the study: An acknowledgment was made by the study that its TCR sequencing and HLA analysis involved relatively few individuals.

About 0.45 to 1 ug RNA was reverse transcribed with random hexamers. immunoSEQ multiplex PCR amplified TCR beta CDR3 across 54 Vbeta, 13 Jbeta. TCRdb itself ran the immunoSEQ multiplex PCR reads through MiXCR, one entry per CDR3 protein. The sample includes tens of thousands of distinct CDR3 sequences, about 92% of them seen just once. The authors carried out high-throughput sequencing of TCR beta. They applied it to CD8+ and CD4+ T cells obtained from blood. Germline CDR1 LGHDT, CDR2 YNNKEL (reference sequence). The V gene lost 11 bases and the J gene lost 6 bases, with 5 bases spanning the gap. There are 10 residues in the CDR3.

This chain joins TRBV3-1 and TRBJ1-6; D gene uncertain. The sequencing input was CD4+ T cells from PBMCs. The receptor's source is a human donor with Susac syndrome. CDR3 sequence (DNA): TGTGCCTGCGGTAATTCACCCCTCCACTTT. Amino acids: CACGNSPLHF.